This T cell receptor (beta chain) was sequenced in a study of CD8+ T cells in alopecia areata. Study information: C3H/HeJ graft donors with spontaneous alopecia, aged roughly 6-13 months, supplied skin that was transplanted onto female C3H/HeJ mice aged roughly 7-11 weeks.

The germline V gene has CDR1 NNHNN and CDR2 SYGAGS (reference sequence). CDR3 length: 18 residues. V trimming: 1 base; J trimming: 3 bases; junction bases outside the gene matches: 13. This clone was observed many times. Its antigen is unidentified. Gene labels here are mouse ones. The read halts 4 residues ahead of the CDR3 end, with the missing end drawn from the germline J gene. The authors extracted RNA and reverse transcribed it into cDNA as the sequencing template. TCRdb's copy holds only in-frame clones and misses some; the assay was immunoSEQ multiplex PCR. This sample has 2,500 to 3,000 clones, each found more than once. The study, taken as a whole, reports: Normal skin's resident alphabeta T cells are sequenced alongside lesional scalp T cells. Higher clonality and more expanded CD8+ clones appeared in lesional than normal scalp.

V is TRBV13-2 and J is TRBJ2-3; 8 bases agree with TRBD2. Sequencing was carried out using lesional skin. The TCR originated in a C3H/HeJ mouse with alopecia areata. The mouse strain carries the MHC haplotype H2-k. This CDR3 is CASGDSGGLPLRAETLYF. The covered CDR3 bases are TGTGCCAGCGGTGATTCGGGGGGGCTCCCCTTGAGGGCAGAA.